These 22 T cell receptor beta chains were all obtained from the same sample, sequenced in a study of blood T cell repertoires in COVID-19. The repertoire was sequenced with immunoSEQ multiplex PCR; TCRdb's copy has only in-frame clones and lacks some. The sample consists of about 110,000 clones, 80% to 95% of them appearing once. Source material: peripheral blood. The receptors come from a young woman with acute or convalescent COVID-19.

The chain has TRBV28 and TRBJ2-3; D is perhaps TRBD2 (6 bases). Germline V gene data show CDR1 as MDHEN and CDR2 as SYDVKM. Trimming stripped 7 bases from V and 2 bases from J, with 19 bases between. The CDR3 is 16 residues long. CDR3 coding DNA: TGTGCCAGCAATCATTACCTGACGGGGGTCACAGATACGCAGTATTTT. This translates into CASNHYLTGVTDTQYF.

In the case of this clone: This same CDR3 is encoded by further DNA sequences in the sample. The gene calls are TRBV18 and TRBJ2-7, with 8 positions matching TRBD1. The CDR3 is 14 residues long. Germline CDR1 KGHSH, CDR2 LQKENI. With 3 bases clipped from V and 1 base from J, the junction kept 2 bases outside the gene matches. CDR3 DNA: TGTGCCAGCTCACCTCGACAGGGGTCCTACGAGCAGTACTTC. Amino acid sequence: CASSPRQGSYEQYF.

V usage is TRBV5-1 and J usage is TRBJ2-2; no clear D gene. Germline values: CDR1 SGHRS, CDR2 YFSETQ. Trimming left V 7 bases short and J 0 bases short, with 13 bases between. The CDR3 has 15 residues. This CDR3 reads CASQIIGANTGELFF. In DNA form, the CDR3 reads TGCGCCAGCCAAATAATCGGAGCGAACACCGGGGAGCTGTTTTTT.

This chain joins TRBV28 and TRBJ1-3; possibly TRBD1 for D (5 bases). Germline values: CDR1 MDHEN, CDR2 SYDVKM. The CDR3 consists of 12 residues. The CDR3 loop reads CVTTGGGNTIYF. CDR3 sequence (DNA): TGTGTCACAACTGGGGGGGGAAACACCATATATTTT.

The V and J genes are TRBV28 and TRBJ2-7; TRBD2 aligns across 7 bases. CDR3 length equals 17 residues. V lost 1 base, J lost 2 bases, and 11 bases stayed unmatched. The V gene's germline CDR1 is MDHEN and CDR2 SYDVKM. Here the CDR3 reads CASSLSVGGVDTYEQYF. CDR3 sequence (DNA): TGTGCCAGCAGTTTATCGGTGGGGGGGGTTGACACCTACGAGCAGTACTTC.

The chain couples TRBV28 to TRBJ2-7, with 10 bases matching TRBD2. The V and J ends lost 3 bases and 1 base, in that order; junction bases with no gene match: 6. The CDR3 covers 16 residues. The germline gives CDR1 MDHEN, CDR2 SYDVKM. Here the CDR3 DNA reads TGTGCCAGCAGTTTCCATAGCGGGGGGCGATCCTACGAGCAGTACTTC. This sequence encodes CASSFHSGGRSYEQYF.

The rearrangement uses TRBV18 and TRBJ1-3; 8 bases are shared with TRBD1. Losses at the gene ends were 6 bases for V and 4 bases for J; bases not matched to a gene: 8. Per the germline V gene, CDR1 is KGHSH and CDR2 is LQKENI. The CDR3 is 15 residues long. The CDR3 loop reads CASSTGTGLGNTIYF. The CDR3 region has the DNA TGTGCCAGCTCTACGGGGACAGGCTTGGGAAACACCATATATTTT. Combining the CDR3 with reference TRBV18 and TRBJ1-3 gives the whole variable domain NAGVMQNPRHLVRRRGQEARLRCSPMKGHSHVYWYRQLPEEGLKFMVYLQKENIIDESGMPKERFSAEFPKEGPSILRIQQVVRGDSAAYFCASSTGTGLGNTIYFGEGSWLTVV.

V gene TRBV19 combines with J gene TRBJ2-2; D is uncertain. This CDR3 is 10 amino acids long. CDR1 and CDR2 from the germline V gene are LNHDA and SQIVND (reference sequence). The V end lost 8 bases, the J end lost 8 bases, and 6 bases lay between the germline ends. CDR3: CASASGELFF. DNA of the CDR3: TGTGCCAGTGCGTCTGGGGAGCTGTTTTTT.

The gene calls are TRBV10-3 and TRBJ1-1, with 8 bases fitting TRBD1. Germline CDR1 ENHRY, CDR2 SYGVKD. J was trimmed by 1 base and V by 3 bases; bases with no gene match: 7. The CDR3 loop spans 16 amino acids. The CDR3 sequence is CAISDGAGGKNTEAFF. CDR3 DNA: TGTGCCATCAGTGACGGGGCAGGGGGCAAGAACACTGAAGCTTTCTTT.

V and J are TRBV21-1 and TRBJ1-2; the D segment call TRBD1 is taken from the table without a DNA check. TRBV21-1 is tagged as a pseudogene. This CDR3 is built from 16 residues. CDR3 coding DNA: TGTGCCAGCAGCAAAGTAGAGACAGGCGTACTCTATGGCTACACCTTC. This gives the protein CASSKVETGVLYGYTF.

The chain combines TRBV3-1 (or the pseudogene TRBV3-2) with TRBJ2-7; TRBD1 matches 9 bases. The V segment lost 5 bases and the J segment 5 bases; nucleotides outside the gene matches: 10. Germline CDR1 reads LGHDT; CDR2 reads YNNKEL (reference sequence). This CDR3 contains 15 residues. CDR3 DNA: TGTGCCAGCAGCTCCCCGGGACAGGGTAAAAACGAGCAGTACTTC. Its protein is CASSSPGQGKNEQYF.

For the CDR3, the DNA is TGTGCCACCACCACGGGGGGCGGTCTCGAGCAGTACTTC. Encoded protein: CATTTGGGLEQYF. This chain joins TRBV28 and TRBJ2-7; TRBD2 is a possible D gene (7 bases). The CDR3 extends over 13 amino acids. CDR1 and CDR2 (germline): MDHEN, SYDVKM. The V gene lost 10 bases and the J gene lost 6 bases, with 19 bases spanning the gap.

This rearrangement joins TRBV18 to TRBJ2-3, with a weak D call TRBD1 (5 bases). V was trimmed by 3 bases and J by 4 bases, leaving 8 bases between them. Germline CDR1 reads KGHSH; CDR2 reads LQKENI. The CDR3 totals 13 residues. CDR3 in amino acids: CASSPLGADTQYF. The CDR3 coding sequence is TGTGCCAGCTCACCGCTAGGGGCAGATACGCAGTATTTT.

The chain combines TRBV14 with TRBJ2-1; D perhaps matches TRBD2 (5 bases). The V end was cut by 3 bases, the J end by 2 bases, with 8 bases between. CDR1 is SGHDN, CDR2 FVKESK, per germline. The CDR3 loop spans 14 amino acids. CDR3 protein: CASSHGMTYNEQFF. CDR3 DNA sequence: TGTGCCAGCAGCCACGGGATGACCTACAATGAGCAGTTCTTC.

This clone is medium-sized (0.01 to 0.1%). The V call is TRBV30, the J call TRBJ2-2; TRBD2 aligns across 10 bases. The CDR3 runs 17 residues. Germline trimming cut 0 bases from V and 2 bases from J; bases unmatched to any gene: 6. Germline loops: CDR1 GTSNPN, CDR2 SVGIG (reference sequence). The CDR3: CAWSVWLAGANTGELFF. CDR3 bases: TGTGCCTGGAGTGTGTGGCTAGCGGGAGCAAACACCGGGGAGCTGTTTTTT.

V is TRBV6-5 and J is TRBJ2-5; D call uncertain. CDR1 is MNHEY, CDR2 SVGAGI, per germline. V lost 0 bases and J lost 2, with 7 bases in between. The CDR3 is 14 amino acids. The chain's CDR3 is CASSYSSLQETQYF. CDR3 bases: TGTGCCAGCAGTTACTCGTCGTTACAAGAGACCCAGTACTTC.

Here the CDR3 reads CASSTGLAGGLEQFF. CDR3 sequence (DNA): TGTGCCAGCAGCACCGGACTAGCGGGGGGGCTTGAGCAGTTCTTC. This chain connects TRBV5-4 to TRBJ2-1; TRBD2 matches at 15 bases. The CDR3 sequence is 15 residues long. From germline, CDR1 is SGHNT and CDR2 YYREEE (reference sequence). Trimming took 4 bases from V and 9 from J; bases not matched to a gene: 5.

As DNA, the CDR3 is TGTGCCAGCAGCCCCCACCCCATAGGGGCCATAAACTATGGCTACACCTTC. This sequence encodes CASSPHPIGAINYGYTF. The genes are TRBV3-1 (or the pseudogene TRBV3-2) and TRBJ1-2; D possibly corresponds to TRBD1 (5 bases). The CDR3 covers 17 residues. Per germline, CDR1 LGHDT and CDR2 YNNKEL (reference sequence). V lost 4 bases and J 2 bases, leaving 20 bases between the germline ends.

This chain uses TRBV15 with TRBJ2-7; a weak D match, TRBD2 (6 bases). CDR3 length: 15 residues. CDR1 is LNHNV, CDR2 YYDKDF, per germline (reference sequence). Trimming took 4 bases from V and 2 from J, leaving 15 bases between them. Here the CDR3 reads CATSTRDSYTYEQYF. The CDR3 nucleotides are TGTGCCACCAGCACCCGGGACTCTTATACCTACGAGCAGTACTTC.

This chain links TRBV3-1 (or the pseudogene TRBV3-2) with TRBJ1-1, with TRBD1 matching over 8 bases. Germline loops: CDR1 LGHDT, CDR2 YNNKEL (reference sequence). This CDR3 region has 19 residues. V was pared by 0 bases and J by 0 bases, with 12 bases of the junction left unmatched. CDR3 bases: TGTGCCAGCAGCCAAGACGGGACAGGAGGGTTGCGAGTGAACACTGAAGCTTTCTTT. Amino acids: CASSQDGTGGLRVNTEAFF.

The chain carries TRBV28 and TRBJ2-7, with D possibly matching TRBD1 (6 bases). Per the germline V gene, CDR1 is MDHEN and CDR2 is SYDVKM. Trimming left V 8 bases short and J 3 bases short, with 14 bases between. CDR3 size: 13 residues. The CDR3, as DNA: TGTGCCAGCTTAAACACAGGGAACTACGAGCAGTACTTC. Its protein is CASLNTGNYEQYF.

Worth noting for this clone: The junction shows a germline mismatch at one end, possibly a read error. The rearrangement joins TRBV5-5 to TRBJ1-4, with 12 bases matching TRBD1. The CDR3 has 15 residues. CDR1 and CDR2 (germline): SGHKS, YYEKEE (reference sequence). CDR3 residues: CASSLAPGTGGRVIF. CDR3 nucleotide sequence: TGTGCCAGCAGCTTGGCCCCCGGGACAGGGGGCCGGGTAATTTTT.